The entry below gives a single T cell receptor beta chain sequence along with its context. The antigen is unknown. After removal of 3 bases from V and 6 bases from J, the junction contained 16 bases not matched to a gene. Germline CDR1 is SGHTA and CDR2 is FQGNSA. CDR3 length: 18 residues. TCRdb re-called the 5' RACE reads through MiXCR, storing one row per CDR3 protein. This table has tens of thousands of distinct CDR3 sequences, roughly 12% appearing once. The sample originates from a study of T-cell memory formation after mild COVID-19. Turning to the study itself: Largely donor-specific sequence clusters came from a couple of donors.

Study conclusions and caveats: Second-wave clones reaching peak frequency on day 37 lacked confirmed SARS-CoV-2 specificity. While clones contracting from day 15 to 85 were balanced between CD4 and CD8, later expanders leaned CD4+. Contracting CD8+ clones were enriched in EMRA, CD4+ mainly in CM and EM.

The sequencing sample was made of PBMCs or a T cell subset sorted from them (not recorded which). This chain uses TRBV7-2 with TRBJ1-3; TRBD1 agrees at 8 bases. This clonotype originated in a man between 18 and 35 years old who had mild COVID-19 (a few samples of this study predate the infection). Cell type and time point are not known. CDR3 in DNA: TGTGCCAGCAGCTTCACCTCAATTCAGGGGGCTGAAGCAAACACCATATATTTT. This translates into CASSFTSIQGAEANTIYF.